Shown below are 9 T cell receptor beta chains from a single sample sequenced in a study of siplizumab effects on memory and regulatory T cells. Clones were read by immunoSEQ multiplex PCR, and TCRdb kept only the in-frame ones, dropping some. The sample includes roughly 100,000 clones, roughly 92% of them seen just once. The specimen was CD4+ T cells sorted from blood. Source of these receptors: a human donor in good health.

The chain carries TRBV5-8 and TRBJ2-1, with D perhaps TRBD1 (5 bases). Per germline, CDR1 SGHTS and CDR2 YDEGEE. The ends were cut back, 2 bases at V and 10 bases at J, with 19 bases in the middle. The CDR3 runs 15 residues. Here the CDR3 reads CASSLLGQGGREQFF. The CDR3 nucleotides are TGTGCCAGCAGCTTATTAGGACAAGGCGGACGCGAGCAGTTCTTC.

CDR3 nucleotide sequence: TGTGCCAGCTCCGAGGGATTCATAAGCAATCAGCCCCAGCATTTT. Translated: CASSEGFISNQPQHF. The gene calls are TRBV2 and TRBJ1-5; D gene unclear. Between the trimmed V and J ends, which lost 8 bases and 1 base, there was a span of 15 bases. Germline CDR1 reads SNHLY; CDR2 reads FYNNEI. This CDR3 is 15 amino acids long.

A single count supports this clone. CDR3 in amino acids: CASSWAGQGGYEQYF. CDR3 coding DNA: TGTGCCAGCAGTTGGGCGGGACAGGGGGGCTACGAGCAGTACTTC. The chain joins TRBV27 to TRBJ2-7; 11 nucleotides match TRBD1. The trim removed 4 bases at V and 3 bases at J, leaving 5 bases unmatched. The CDR3 has 15 amino acids. Germline lookup yields CDR1 MNHEY and CDR2 SMNVEV (reference sequence).

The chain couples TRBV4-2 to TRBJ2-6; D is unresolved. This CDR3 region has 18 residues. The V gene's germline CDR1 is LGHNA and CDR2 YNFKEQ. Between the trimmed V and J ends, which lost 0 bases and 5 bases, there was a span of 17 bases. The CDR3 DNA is TGTGCCAGCAGCCAAGATCTTCTGTTCCCCCAGCGGGCCAACGTCCTGACTTTC. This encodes CASSQDLLFPQRANVLTF.

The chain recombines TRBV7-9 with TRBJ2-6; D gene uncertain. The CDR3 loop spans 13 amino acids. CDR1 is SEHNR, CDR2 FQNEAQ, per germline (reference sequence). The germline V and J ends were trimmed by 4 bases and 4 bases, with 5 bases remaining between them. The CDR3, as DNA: TGTGCCAGCAGCTCCGCCGGGGCCAACGTCCTGACTTTC. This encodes CASSSAGANVLTF.

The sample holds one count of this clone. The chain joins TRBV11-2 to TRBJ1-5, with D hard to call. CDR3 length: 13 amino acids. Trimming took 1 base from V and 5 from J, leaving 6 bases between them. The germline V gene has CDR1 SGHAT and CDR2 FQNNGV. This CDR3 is CASSLAGYQPQHF. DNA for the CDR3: TGTGCCAGCAGCTTAGCCGGTTATCAGCCCCAGCATTTT.

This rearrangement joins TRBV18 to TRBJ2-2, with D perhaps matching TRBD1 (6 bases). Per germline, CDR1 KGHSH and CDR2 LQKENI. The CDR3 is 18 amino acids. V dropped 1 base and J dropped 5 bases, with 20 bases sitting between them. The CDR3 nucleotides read TGTGCCAGCTCACCACGAGGAACCGGGACACAGAAGACCGGGGAGCTGTTTTTT. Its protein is CASSPRGTGTQKTGELFF.

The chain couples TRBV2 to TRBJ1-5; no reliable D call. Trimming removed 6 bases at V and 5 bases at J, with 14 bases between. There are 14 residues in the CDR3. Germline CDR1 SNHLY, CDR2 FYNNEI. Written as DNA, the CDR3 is TGTGCCAGCAGCCCGATCCGTTACGATCAGCCCCAGCATTTT. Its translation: CASSPIRYDQPQHF.

As DNA, the CDR3 is TGTGCCAGCCGCCCCTGGGGCGACTCCTACGAGCAGTACTTC. It codes for CASRPWGDSYEQYF. V usage is TRBV19 and J usage is TRBJ2-7; D perhaps matches TRBD1 (5 bases). Germline V CDR1 and CDR2: LNHDA, SQIVND (reference sequence). This CDR3 has 14 amino acids. The V and J ends lost 9 bases and 0 bases respectively, with 15 bases between them.